This T cell receptor (beta chain) is from a study of blood T cell repertoires in COVID-19 (dated by TCRdb to about 2020). Concerning the study at large: Samples from collaborators originated in the United States, Italy and Spain and spanned both the acute and convalescent phases of COVID-19. The material from the prospective study consisted of cDNA or gDNA derived from T cells, B-cell-depleted T cells, or PBMCs. The dataset comprised deeply sampled blood TCRbeta repertoires from subjects exposed to, actively infected with, or recovered from COVID-19. The repertoires were made available in a free public database intended to serve as a resource for research on the immune response to SARS-CoV-2. The samples were drawn from two sources: the first 160 participants of the ongoing ImmuneRACE study, and 1,000 to 1,500 subjects contributed by 6 global collaborators. Sample metadata almost always included a de-identified subject ID, COVID-19 status, age in years and sex. HLA class I and class II types, where available, came from metadata supplied by the sample provider rather than from assay-based typing. Here is what the overall study found, with its caveats: The quantity of clinical and demographic metadata differed by source and by participant and was supplied without curation.

Each collaborating institution followed its own protocols to collect whole blood in K2EDTA tubes. For TCRbeta analysis, collaborator samples were shipped as frozen whole blood, as isolated PBMCs, or as DNA extracted from either sample type. TCRbeta CDR3 regions were amplified from genomic DNA by means of the immunoSEQ Assay, a bias-controlled multiplex PCR. The published analysis was carried out like this. The number of nucleated cells in each sample was estimated from the amplification of reference gene primers within the assay. To quantify the absolute abundance of each unique TCRbeta CDR3 rearrangement, sequence reads were collapsed and filtered. Productive Simpson clonality was computed per sample as the square root of Simpson's diversity index over productive rearrangements. This is the immuneACCESS table as TCRdb keeps it, with only in-frame sequences that have V and J called. A part of the clones is gone; compared with another copy, unresolved V genes explain less than half, and the rest is unexplained. That table supplies the V and J calls and clone size; D and trimming were determined from the DNA. Here the sample has roughly 110,000 clones; 75% to 95% occur a single time. Approximately 1.3% of the sample rests with the top ten.

A note on this clone: Its antigen is still unknown. Per-base qualities were not stored, and no clone one base away is much larger.

The specimen sequenced was peripheral blood. The sequence was obtained from a woman between 25 and 40 years old with acute or convalescent COVID-19.

CDR3 sequence: CASSSRPGQGEGTQYF. At the DNA level, the sequence is TGTGCCAGCAGCTCCAGACCGGGACAGGGGGAAGGGACCCAGTACTTC. The chain links TRBV11-3 with TRBJ2-5; TRBD1 fits 11 bases in the junction. Reading the germline V gene gives CDR1 SGHNT and CDR2 YENEEA. The cysteine opens and the phenylalanine closes a CDR3 of 16 amino acids. The entry retains the CDR3 DNA only, 48 bases that are in frame from base 1. V has 4 bases trimmed and J has 7 bases trimmed; junction bases matching no gene number 11.